The rows below give T cell receptor beta chains drawn from one sample of a study of CD8 T cells in ankylosing spondylitis. TCRdb re-called the 5' RACE reads with MiXCR, one entry per CDR3 protein. Among about 220,000 distinct CDR3 sequences listed, roughly 24% were seen once. The sample was blood, either unsorted or a sorted T cell fraction (not recorded which). These receptors all come from a male donor with ankylosing spondylitis or in good health (not recorded which). The CDR3 runs from the conserved cysteine through the conserved F or W.

v_gene: TRBV10-2; CDR3aa: CASRDSFYEQYF
v_gene: TRBV15; CDR3aa: CATSRDLDSRANIQYF
v_gene: TRBV15; CDR3aa: CATSARLGGGKKYNEQFF
v_gene: TRBV29-1; CDR3aa: CSVEIRLSGRYVHNEQFF
v_gene: TRBV10-3; CDR3aa: CAIKRDRGIYNEQFF
v_gene: TRBV7-3; CDR3aa: CASSSSGRGANVLTF
v_gene: TRBV20-1; CDR3aa: CSAEVSGRANNEQFF
v_gene: TRBV28; CDR3aa: CASSPGTARGEETQYF
v_gene: TRBV6-2/TRBV6-3; CDR3aa: CASSSLNQGAFF
v_gene: TRBV6-2/TRBV6-3; CDR3aa: CASSYEQFQPQHF
v_gene: TRBV20-1; CDR3aa: CSARGGRIYNEQFF
v_gene: TRBV10-3; CDR3aa: CAISDGGGYEQYF
v_gene: TRBV20-1; CDR3aa: CSARRGGGNTIYF
v_gene: TRBV5-1; CDR3aa: CASSMDGNNSPLHF
v_gene: TRBV12-3/TRBV12-4; CDR3aa: CASSPPGPWETQYF
v_gene: TRBV20-1; CDR3aa: CSARDSTSGNTDTQYF
v_gene: TRBV7-2; CDR3aa: CASSLGLAGQDTQYF
v_gene: TRBV5-1; CDR3aa: CASSITSGAYTDTQYF
v_gene: TRBV5-1; CDR3aa: CASSLGAGITYEQYF
v_gene: TRBV10-3; CDR3aa: CAISGGRGQETQYF
v_gene: TRBV15; CDR3aa: CATSRDYGGRQPQHF
v_gene: TRBV10-3; CDR3aa: CAISESGSSHNEQFF
v_gene: TRBV12-3/TRBV12-4; CDR3aa: CASSFPGGGYGYTF
v_gene: TRBV6-1; CDR3aa: CASGSDRGNTEAFF
v_gene: TRBV11-2; CDR3aa: CASRLTSGRAHGGELFF
v_gene: TRBV5-1; CDR3aa: CASSPNGDRQETQYF
v_gene: TRBV27; CDR3aa: CASSPRGLGQGNQPQHF
v_gene: TRBV20-1; CDR3aa: CSATESQETQYF
v_gene: TRBV20-1; CDR3aa: CSAGGSDF
v_gene: TRBV5-1; CDR3aa: CASSLEITGELFF
v_gene: TRBV5-1; CDR3aa: CASSFAQGGPYEQYF
v_gene: TRBV28; CDR3aa: CASSFETSGIREQYF
v_gene: TRBV12-3/TRBV12-4; CDR3aa: CASSLVRTGPVGHEQFF
v_gene: TRBV20-1; CDR3aa: CSVPGRTEAFF
v_gene: TRBV11-2; CDR3aa: CASSLVTGGSSGLEKLFF
v_gene: TRBV29-1; CDR3aa: CSVLTPRPPRDSYEQYF
v_gene: TRBV29-1; CDR3aa: CSVEGERGEKLFF
v_gene: TRBV20-1; CDR3aa: CSARETITDTQYF
v_gene: TRBV4-3; CDR3aa: CASSQDWGHRTDTQYF